Listed here is a single T cell receptor (beta chain). Its antigen is not known. The sample belongs to a study of T cell responses to AZD1222 COVID-19 vaccine. Second doses that came at about 4 or about 12 weeks were put together. Regarding the study as a whole: The CD4 TCRs associated with vaccination extended across spike and predominated at 160-218 and 743-854. Donors skewed white British and female; clonal diversity was possibly underestimated. Spike-specific TCR breadth and depth were elevated following two AZD1222 doses.

Assay: immunoSEQ multiplex PCR; the TCRdb copy retains only in-frame clones and omits some. The sample lists around 130,000 clones; about nine tenths were seen once. Trimming took 2 bases from V and 7 from J, leaving 11 bases between them. The germline CDR1 and CDR2 sequences are MNHEY and SMNVEV (reference sequence). The CDR3 loop spans 13 amino acids. The TCR was taken from an adult who received the AZD1222 COVID-19 vaccine. This chain uses TRBV27 with TRBJ2-5; no firm D call. The sequenced sample was peripheral blood, obtained 28 days after the second AZD1222 dose. As DNA, the CDR3 is TGTGCCAGCAGTTTAGAACCCTCAGGGACCCAGTACTTC. Its protein is CASSLEPSGTQYF.